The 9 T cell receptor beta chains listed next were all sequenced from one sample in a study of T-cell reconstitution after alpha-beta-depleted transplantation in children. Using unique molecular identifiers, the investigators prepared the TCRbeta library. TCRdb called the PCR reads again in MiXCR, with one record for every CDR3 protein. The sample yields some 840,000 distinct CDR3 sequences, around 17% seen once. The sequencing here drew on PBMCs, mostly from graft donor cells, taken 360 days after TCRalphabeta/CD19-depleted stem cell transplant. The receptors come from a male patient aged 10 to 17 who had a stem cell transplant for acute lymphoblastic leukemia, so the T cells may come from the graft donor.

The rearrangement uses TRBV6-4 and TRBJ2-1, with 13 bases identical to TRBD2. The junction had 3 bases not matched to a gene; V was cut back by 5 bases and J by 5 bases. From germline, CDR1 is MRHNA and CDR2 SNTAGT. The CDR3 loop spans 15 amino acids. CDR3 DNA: TGTGCCAGCAGTATACTAGCGGGAGGGAACAATGAGCAGTTCTTC. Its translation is CASSILAGGNNEQFF.

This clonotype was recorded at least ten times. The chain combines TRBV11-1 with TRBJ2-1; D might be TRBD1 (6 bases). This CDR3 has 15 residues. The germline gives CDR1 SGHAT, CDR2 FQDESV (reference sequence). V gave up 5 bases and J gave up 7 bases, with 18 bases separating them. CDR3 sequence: CASSPPDRRRNEQFF. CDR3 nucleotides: TGTGCCAGCAGCCCACCCGACAGGAGAAGGAATGAGCAGTTCTTC.

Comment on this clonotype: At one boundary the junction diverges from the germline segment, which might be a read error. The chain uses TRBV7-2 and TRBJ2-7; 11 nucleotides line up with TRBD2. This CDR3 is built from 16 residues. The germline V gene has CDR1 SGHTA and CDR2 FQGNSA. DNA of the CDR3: TGTGCCAGCAGCTTAGTAGGGATAGCGGGAGGGTACGAGCGGTACTTC. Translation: CASSLVGIAGGYERYF.

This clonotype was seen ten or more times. The CDR3 coding sequence is TGTGCCAGCAGGCTCCCGGGACTAGAGGGCGGGGAGCTGTTTTTT. Residues: CASRLPGLEGGELFF. The chain joins TRBV12-3 or TRBV12-4 to TRBJ2-2; 8 nucleotides agree with TRBD2. The CDR3 length is 15 residues. The J segment lost 7 bases and the V segment lost 6 bases, leaving 10 bases of the junction unmatched.

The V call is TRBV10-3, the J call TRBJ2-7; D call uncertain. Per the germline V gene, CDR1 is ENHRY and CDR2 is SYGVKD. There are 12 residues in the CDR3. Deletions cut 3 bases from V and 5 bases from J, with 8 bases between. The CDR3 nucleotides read TGTGCCATCAGTGAACGAGTCCACGAGCAGTACTTC. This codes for CAISERVHEQYF.

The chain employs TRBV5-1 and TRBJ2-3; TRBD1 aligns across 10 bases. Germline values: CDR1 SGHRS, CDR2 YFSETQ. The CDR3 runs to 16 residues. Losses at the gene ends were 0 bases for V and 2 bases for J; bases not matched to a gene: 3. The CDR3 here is CASSLGQGANTDTQYF. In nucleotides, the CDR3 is TGCGCCAGCAGCTTGGGACAGGGGGCAAACACAGATACGCAGTATTTT.

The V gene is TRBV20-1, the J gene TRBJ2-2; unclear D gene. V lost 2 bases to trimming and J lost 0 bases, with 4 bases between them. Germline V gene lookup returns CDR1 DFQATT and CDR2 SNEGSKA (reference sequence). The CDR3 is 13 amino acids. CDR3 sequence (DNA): TGCAGTGCTAGATTCGCGAACACCGGGGAGCTGTTTTTT. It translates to CSARFANTGELFF.

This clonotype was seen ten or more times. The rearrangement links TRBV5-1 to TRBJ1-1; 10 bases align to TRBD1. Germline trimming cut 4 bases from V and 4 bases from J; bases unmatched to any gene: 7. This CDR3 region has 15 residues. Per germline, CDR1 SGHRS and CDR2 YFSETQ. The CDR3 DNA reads TGCGCCAGCAGCGTAGACAGGGGGCCGGTCACTGAAGCTTTCTTT. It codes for CASSVDRGPVTEAFF. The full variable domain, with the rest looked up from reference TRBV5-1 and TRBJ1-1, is KAGVTQTPRYLIKTRGQQVTLSCSPISGHRSVSWYQQTPGQGLQFLFEYFSETQRNKGNFPGRFSGRQFSNSRSEMNVSTLELGDSALYLCASSVDRGPVTEAFFGQGTRLTVV.

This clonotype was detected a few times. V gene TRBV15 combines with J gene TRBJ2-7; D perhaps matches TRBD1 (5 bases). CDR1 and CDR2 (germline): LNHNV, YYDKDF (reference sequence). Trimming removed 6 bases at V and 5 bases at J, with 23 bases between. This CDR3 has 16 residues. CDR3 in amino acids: CATSPVGRRVVDEQYF. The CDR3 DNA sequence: TGTGCCACCAGTCCAGTAGGACGCAGGGTAGTGGACGAGCAGTACTTC.